This TCR beta chain is drawn from a study of blood T cell repertoires in COVID-19 (dated by TCRdb to 2019 to 2021). For the wider study: The collaborator samples originated in the United States, Italy and Spain and spanned the acute and convalescent phases of COVID-19. The dataset comprised deeply sampled blood TCRbeta repertoires from subjects exposed to, actively infected with, or recovered from COVID-19. The sample metadata nearly always contained a de-identified subject ID, COVID-19 status, age in years and sex. The repertoires were made available in a free public database intended to serve as a resource for research on the immune response to SARS-CoV-2. The prospective study material was composed of cDNA or gDNA derived from T cells, B-cell-depleted T cells, or PBMCs. Where available, HLA class I and class II types were obtained from metadata supplied by the sample provider rather than from assay-based typing. Samples came from the ongoing ImmuneRACE study (first 160 participants) plus 1,254 subjects from 6 global collaborators. Broad study findings and their caveats: How much clinical and demographic metadata was included differed by source and by participant, and the metadata was provided uncurated.

Its CDR3 holds 16 amino acids, cysteine through phenylalanine. Left in the record is the CDR3 DNA by itself, 48 bases read in frame from the first base. Reading the germline V gene gives CDR1 MGHRA and CDR2 YSYEKL. Germline trimming amounts to 0 bases on V and 1 base on J, with 2 as the count of junction bases outside the gene matches. With respect to this clone: Its antigen is not yet known. No base qualities exist here, and no much larger clone lies one base off it.

Samples from volunteer blood donors who had recovered from COVID-19 were contributed by a second Seattle source. Each collaborating institution followed its own protocols to collect whole blood in K2EDTA tubes. Collaborator samples were shipped for TCRbeta analysis as frozen whole blood, isolated PBMCs, or DNA extracted from either sample type. TCRbeta CDR3 regions were amplified from genomic DNA using the immunoSEQ Assay, a bias-controlled multiplex PCR. In the authors' own workflow: The number of nucleated cells in each sample was estimated by amplification of reference gene primers within the assay. To quantify the absolute abundance of each unique TCRbeta CDR3 rearrangement, sequence reads were collapsed and filtered. For each sample, productive Simpson clonality was calculated as the square root of Simpson's diversity index across productive rearrangements. The table comes from immuneACCESS by way of TCRdb, which keeps in-frame sequences with V and J called. Part of the clones is missing from these tables; in studies checked, under half for an unresolved V gene and the rest for unknown reasons. The V and J calls and clone size come from that table; D and trimming were worked out from the DNA. Recorded for this sample are 270,000 or so clones; around 90% of them occurred a single time. Less than 0.95% of the sample rests with the top ten.

Sample: peripheral blood. Here the chain combines TRBV4-1 and TRBJ2-3, with 9 junctional bases fitting TRBD2. The receptor's source is a woman in her thirties or forties who had recovered from COVID-19. The CDR3 reads CASSQEKRGGTDTQYF. Read as DNA, the sequence is TGCGCCAGCAGCCAAGAGAAGCGGGGGGGCACAGATACGCAGTATTTT.